These 19 T cell receptor beta chains were all obtained from the same sample, sequenced in a study of human T cells and chemical hapten exposure. Regarding time point: patch test 1, 2 weeks after DPC sensitization. Treatment reported: therapeutic diphenylcyclopropenone sensitization with weekly scalp DPC. TCRdb itself ran the RACE reads through MiXCR, one entry per CDR3 protein. The sample carries 50,000 or so distinct CDR3 sequences, 9.3% recorded once. Sequencing was performed on whole blood, taken in connection with sensitization to the hapten diphenylcyclopropenone (DPC). These receptor sequences come from a woman between 45 and 60 years old with alopecia areata. Some clones in this sample may be carry-over from other donors' samples.

This clonotype was recorded at least ten times. The J gene is TRBJ2-7, the V gene TRBV20-1; a possible D gene is TRBD1 (6 bases). The germline V gene has CDR1 DFQATT and CDR2 SNEGSKA (reference sequence). Deletions cut 4 bases from V and 2 bases from J, with 18 bases between. The length of the CDR3 is 15 residues. The DNA of the CDR3 is TGCAGTGCTACACCCCGGGACACCGCGGCCTACGAGCAGTACTTC. Translation gives CSATPRDTAAYEQYF.

V gene TRBV6-2 or TRBV6-3 combines with J gene TRBJ2-1; D unclear. The CDR3 loop spans 11 amino acids. The V and J ends lost 2 bases and 8 bases respectively, with 4 bases between them. Germline V gene lookup returns CDR1 MNHEY and CDR2 SVGEGT. The CDR3 reads CASSYRDEQFF. The CDR3 bases are TGTGCCAGCAGTTACAGGGATGAGCAGTTCTTC.

The table lists this clonotype with many counts. V is TRBV28 and J is TRBJ2-1; 8 bases line up with TRBD1. The CDR3 loop spans 14 amino acids. Trimming cost V 3 bases and J 7 bases; bases outside gene matches: 5. Germline V gene sequence: CDR1 MDHEN, CDR2 SYDVKM. The CDR3 is CASSFQGARNEQFF. The CDR3 DNA follows: TGTGCCAGCAGTTTCCAGGGGGCGCGTAATGAGCAGTTCTTC.

For this clonotype: This clone may be a read error of a much larger clone one base away. The CDR3 coding sequence is TGTGCCAGCGGCCGCTCCTACGAGCAGTACTTC. This gives the protein CASGRSYEQYF. The V call is TRBV3-1, the J call TRBJ2-7; D not certain. Between the trimmed V and J ends, which lost 8 bases and 0 bases, there was a span of 5 bases. The germline gives CDR1 LGHDT, CDR2 YNNKEL (reference sequence). This CDR3 is built from 11 residues.

This clonotype was counted ten times or more. This rearrangement joins TRBV7-2 to TRBJ2-7; TRBD1 matches at 8 bases. Germline V gene data show CDR1 as SGHTA and CDR2 as FQGNSA. Trimming took 5 bases from V and 3 from J; bases not matched to a gene: 12. The CDR3 has 16 residues. The CDR3 bases are TGTGCCAGCAGCCCCTTACGGGACAGGCCCCTCTACGAGCAGTACTTC. It specifies CASSPLRDRPLYEQYF.

This clonotype has just a few counts. The chain uses TRBV20-1 and TRBJ2-5; TRBD2 might be the D (6 bases). The CDR3 runs 13 residues. V was trimmed by 0 bases and J by 3 bases, leaving 8 bases between them. Germline loops: CDR1 DFQATT, CDR2 SNEGSKA (reference sequence). The CDR3 coding sequence is TGCAGTGCTAGAGATCCGGGGGAAGAGACCCAGTACTTC. This sequence encodes CSARDPGEETQYF.

The table lists this clonotype with many counts. The rearrangement uses TRBV3-1 and TRBJ1-5; D not certain. The CDR3 is made up of 13 amino acids. The germline gives CDR1 LGHDT, CDR2 YNNKEL (reference sequence). V was shortened by 3 bases and J by 1 base, with 4 bases between the two germline ends. The DNA for the CDR3 is TGTGCCAGCAGCCATCTAAGCAATCAGCCCCAGCATTTT. It is translated as CASSHLSNQPQHF. The full variable domain, in which reference TRBV3-1 and TRBJ1-5 provide the parts outside the CDR3, is DTAVSQTPKYLVTQMGNDKSIKCEQNLGHDTMYWYKQDSKKFLKIMFSYNNKELIINETVPNRFSPKSPDKAHLNLHINSLELGDSAVYFCASSHLSNQPQHFGDGTRLSIL.

Many counts were recorded for this clonotype. The chain combines TRBV6-6 with TRBJ1-5, with D perhaps TRBD1 (5 bases). CDR3 length: 16 residues. The V end was cut by 6 bases, the J end by 0 bases, with 15 bases between. Germline V lookup: CDR1 MNHNY, CDR2 SVGAGI (reference sequence). The CDR3 spells CASRGRQLYSNQPQHF. The CDR3 DNA is TGTGCCAGCAGAGGGAGACAGCTATATAGCAATCAGCCCCAGCATTTT.

The table lists this clonotype with a few counts. In DNA, the CDR3 is TGTGCCAGTATGACGGTCGGACAGGGTAGGACTGAAGCTTTCTTT. Its protein product is CASMTVGQGRTEAFF. V usage is TRBV19 and J usage is TRBJ1-1; 8 nucleotides align to TRBD1. This CDR3 spans 15 amino acids. J gave up 5 bases and V 7 bases, and 12 bases lay outside the gene matches. The germline V gene encodes CDR1 LNHDA and CDR2 SQIVND (reference sequence).

This clonotype was seen many times. The CDR3 reads CSALRLAKDTQYF. The CDR3 DNA sequence: TGCAGTGCCCTAAGACTAGCGAAAGATACGCAGTATTTT. The V and J genes are TRBV20-1 and TRBJ2-3; TRBD2 agrees at 8 bases. From germline, CDR1 is DFQATT and CDR2 SNEGSKA (reference sequence). The J segment lost 5 bases and the V segment lost 6 bases, leaving 7 bases of the junction unmatched. This CDR3 is built from 13 residues.

At least ten counts were recorded for this clonotype. The CDR3 bases are TGTGCCAGCAGGACAGGGGGTTCTCAGCCCCAGCATTTT. It specifies CASRTGGSQPQHF. This sequence joins TRBV6-6 and TRBJ1-5; 9 bases map to TRBD1. The CDR3 has 13 amino acids. V lost 6 bases, J lost 6 bases, and 3 bases stayed unmatched. The germline V gene has CDR1 MNHNY and CDR2 SVGAGI (reference sequence).

This clonotype was seen ten or more times. J is TRBJ2-6 and V is TRBV28, with D possibly TRBD1 on 5 matching bases. The CDR3 loop spans 16 amino acids. V lost 3 bases and J 4 bases, leaving 13 bases between the germline ends. CDR1 MDHEN and CDR2 SYDVKM come from the germline V gene. The CDR3, as DNA: TGTGCCAGCAGTTTCTCTGGGGCGCAGGGGGCCAACGTCCTGACTTTC. Protein: CASSFSGAQGANVLTF.

There are many counts of this clonotype. The genes are TRBV11-2 and TRBJ2-1, with 10 nucleotides matching TRBD2. J was trimmed by 3 bases and V by 5 bases; bases with no gene match: 4. Germline values: CDR1 SGHAT, CDR2 FQNNGV. This CDR3 has 15 amino acids. The CDR3 sequence: CASSPSGRVYNEQFF. The CDR3 DNA reads TGTGCCAGCAGCCCGAGCGGGAGGGTCTACAATGAGCAGTTCTTC. Drawing the rest from reference TRBV11-2 and TRBJ2-1, the complete variable domain is EAGVAQSPRYKIIEKRQSVAFWCNPISGHATLYWYQQILGQGPKLLIQFQNNGVVDDSQLPKDRFSAERLKGVDSTLKIQPAKLEDSAVYLCASSPSGRVYNEQFFGPGTRLTVL.

In this sample, this clonotype turned up many times. The genes are TRBV7-9 and TRBJ2-1, with a weak D call TRBD1 (5 bases). The CDR3 spans 17 residues. Trimming stripped 5 bases from V and 0 bases from J, with 17 bases between. Looked up from germline, CDR1 is SEHNR and CDR2 is FQNEAQ (reference sequence). The CDR3, as DNA: TGTGCCAGCAGCACCCAACGTGGGGCCAGCTCCTACAATGAGCAGTTCTTC. It specifies CASSTQRGASSYNEQFF.

This clonotype was observed at least ten times. The rearrangement joins TRBV28 to TRBJ1-1; tentatively, D is TRBD1 (5 bases). With 6 bases removed from V and 10 bases from J, the gap between germline ends came to 15 bases. Germline CDR1 and CDR2: MDHEN and SYDVKM. The CDR3 runs 12 residues. In DNA, the CDR3 is TGTGCCAGCAGACTGATGATGGGGGGAGCTTTCTTT. This sequence encodes CASRLMMGGAFF.

The table lists this clonotype with many counts. V usage is TRBV7-2 and J usage is TRBJ2-1; 8 nucleotides match TRBD2. The CDR3 is 17 residues long. Trimming cost V 5 bases and J 5 bases; bases outside gene matches: 14. Germline V gene lookup returns CDR1 SGHTA and CDR2 FQGNSA. CDR3 nucleotide sequence: TGTGCCAGCAGCCTCCTCTCCCCCCGGGGGGGAAACAATGAGCAGTTCTTC. Protein: CASSLLSPRGGNNEQFF.

Many counts were recorded for this clonotype. The gene calls are TRBV21-1 and TRBJ1-1. TRBV21-1 is recorded as a pseudogene. The CDR3 loop spans 14 amino acids. The CDR3 region is CASSKMGMNTEAFF. The DNA for the CDR3 is TGTGCCAGCAGCAAAATGGGGATGAACACTGAAGCTTTCTTT.

This clonotype was counted many times. J is TRBJ2-4 and V is TRBV7-9; 7 nucleotides match TRBD1. Germline values: CDR1 SEHNR, CDR2 FQNEAQ (reference sequence). The CDR3 extends over 17 amino acids. J was trimmed by 3 bases and V by 5 bases; bases with no gene match: 13. CDR3 amino acids: CASSPPGQVWGKNIQYF. CDR3 coding DNA: TGTGCCAGCAGCCCCCCCGGACAGGTTTGGGGCAAAAACATTCAGTACTTC. Full variable domain (outside the CDR3, taken from reference TRBV7-9 and TRBJ2-4): DTGVSQNPRHKITKRGQNVTFRCDPISEHNRLYWYRQTLGQGPEFLTYFQNEAQLEKSRLLSDRFSAERPKGSFSTLEIQRTEQGDSAMYLCASSPPGQVWGKNIQYFGAGTRLSVL.

As for this clonotype: This may be a read error: a much more frequent sequence differs by one nucleotide. CDR3 DNA: TGTGCCAGCAGCTTAATTGGCGGAAGAACCTACGAGCAGTACTTC. It codes for CASSLIGGRTYEQYF. This chain uses TRBV7-8 with TRBJ2-7, with D unclear. Germline V gene sequence: CDR1 SGHVS, CDR2 FQNEAQ. The germline V and J ends were trimmed by 2 bases and 2 bases, with 13 bases remaining between them. The CDR3 consists of 15 residues.